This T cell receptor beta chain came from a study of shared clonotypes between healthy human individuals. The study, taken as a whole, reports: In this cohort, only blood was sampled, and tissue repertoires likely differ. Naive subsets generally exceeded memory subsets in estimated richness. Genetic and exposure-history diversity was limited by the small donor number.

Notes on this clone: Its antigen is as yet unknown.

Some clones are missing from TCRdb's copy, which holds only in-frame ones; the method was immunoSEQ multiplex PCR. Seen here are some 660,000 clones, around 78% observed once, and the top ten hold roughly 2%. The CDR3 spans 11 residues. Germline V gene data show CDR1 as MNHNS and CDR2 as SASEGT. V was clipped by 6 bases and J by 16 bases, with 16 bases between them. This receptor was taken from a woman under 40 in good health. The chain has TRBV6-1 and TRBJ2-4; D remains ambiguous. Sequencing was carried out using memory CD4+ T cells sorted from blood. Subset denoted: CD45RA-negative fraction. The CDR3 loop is CASSLTDHRYF. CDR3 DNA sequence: TGTGCCAGCAGCCTGACGGACCATCGATACTTC.